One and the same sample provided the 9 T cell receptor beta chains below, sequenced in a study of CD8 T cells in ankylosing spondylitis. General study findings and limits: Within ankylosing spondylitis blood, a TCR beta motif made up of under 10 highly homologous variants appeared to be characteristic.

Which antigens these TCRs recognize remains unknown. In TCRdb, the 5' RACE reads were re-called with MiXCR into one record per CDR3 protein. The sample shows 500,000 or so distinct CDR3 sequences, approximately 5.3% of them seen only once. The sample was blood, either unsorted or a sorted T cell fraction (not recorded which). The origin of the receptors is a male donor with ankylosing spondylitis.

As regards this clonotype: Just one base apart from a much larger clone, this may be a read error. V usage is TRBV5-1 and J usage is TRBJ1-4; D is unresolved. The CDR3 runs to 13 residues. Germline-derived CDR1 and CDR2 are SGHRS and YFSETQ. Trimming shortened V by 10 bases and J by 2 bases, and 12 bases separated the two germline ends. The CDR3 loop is CACRRSTNEKLFF. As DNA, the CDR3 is TGCGCCTGCCGACGGAGTACTAATGAAAAACTGTTTTTT.

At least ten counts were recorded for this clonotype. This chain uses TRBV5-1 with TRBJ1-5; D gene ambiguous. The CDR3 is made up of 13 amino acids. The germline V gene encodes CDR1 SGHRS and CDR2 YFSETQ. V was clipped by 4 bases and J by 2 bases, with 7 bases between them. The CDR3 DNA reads TGCGCCAGCAGCACCGAAGGCAATCAGCCCCAGCATTTT. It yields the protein CASSTEGNQPQHF.

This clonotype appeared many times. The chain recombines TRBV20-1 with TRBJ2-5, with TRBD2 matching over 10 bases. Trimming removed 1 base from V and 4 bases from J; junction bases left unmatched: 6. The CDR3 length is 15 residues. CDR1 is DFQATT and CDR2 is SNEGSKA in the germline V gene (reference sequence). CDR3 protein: CSARVRTSGIETQYF. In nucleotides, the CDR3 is TGCAGTGCTAGAGTTCGGACTAGCGGCATAGAGACCCAGTACTTC.

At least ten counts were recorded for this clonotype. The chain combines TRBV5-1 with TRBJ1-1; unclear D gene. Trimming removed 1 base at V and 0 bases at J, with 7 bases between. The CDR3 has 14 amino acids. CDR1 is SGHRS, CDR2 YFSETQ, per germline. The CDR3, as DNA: TGCGCCAGCAGCTTGATGGCTGTGAACACTGAAGCTTTCTTT. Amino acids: CASSLMAVNTEAFF.

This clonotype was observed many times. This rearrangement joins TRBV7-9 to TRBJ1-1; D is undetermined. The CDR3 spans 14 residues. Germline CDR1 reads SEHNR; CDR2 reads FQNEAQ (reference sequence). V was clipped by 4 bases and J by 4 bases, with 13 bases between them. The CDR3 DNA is TGTGCCAGCAGCTCGATTCCTTCCGGCACTGAAGCTTTCTTT. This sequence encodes CASSSIPSGTEAFF.

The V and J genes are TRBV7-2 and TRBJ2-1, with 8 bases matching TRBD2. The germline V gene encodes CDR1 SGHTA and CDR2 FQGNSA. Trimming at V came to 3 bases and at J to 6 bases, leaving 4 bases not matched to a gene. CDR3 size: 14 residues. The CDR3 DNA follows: TGTGCCAGCAGCTTCGGACTAGCTTTCAATGAGCAGTTCTTC. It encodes CASSFGLAFNEQFF.

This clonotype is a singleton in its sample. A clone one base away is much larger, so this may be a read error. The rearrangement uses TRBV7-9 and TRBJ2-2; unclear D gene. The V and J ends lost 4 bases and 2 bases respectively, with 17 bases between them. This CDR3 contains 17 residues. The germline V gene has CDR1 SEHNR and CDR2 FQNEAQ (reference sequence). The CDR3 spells CASSYLLGMANTGELFF. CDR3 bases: TGTGCCAGCAGCTACCTGCTGGGGATGGCTAACACCGGGGAGCTGTTTTTT.

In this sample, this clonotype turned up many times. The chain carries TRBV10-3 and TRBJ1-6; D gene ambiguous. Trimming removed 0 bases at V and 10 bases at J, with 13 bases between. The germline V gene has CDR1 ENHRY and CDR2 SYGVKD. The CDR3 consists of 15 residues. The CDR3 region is CAISESTYSRSPLHF. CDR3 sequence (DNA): TGTGCCATCAGTGAGTCGACTTACAGCCGGTCACCCCTCCACTTT.

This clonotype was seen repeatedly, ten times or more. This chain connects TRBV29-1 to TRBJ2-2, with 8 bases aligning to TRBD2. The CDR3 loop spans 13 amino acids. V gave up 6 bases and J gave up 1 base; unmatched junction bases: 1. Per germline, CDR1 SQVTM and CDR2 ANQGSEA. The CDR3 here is CSVGGENTGELFF. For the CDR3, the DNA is TGCAGCGTCGGGGGGGAGAACACCGGGGAGCTGTTTTTT.